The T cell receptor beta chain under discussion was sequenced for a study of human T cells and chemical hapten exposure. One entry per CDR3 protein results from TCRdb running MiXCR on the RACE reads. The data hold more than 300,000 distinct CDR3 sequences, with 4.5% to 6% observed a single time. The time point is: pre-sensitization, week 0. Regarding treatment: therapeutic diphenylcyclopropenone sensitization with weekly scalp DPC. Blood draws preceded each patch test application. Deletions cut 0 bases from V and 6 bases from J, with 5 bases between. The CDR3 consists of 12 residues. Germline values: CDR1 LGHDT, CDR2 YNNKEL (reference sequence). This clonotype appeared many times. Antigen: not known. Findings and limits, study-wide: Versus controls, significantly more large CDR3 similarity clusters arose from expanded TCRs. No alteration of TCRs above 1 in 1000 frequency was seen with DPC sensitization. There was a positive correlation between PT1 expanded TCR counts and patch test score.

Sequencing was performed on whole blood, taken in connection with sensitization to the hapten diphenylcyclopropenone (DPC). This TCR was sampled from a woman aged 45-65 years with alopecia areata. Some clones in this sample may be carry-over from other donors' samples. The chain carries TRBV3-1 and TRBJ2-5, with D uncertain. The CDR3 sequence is CASSQDWKTQYF. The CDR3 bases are TGTGCCAGCAGCCAAGATTGGAAGACCCAGTACTTC.